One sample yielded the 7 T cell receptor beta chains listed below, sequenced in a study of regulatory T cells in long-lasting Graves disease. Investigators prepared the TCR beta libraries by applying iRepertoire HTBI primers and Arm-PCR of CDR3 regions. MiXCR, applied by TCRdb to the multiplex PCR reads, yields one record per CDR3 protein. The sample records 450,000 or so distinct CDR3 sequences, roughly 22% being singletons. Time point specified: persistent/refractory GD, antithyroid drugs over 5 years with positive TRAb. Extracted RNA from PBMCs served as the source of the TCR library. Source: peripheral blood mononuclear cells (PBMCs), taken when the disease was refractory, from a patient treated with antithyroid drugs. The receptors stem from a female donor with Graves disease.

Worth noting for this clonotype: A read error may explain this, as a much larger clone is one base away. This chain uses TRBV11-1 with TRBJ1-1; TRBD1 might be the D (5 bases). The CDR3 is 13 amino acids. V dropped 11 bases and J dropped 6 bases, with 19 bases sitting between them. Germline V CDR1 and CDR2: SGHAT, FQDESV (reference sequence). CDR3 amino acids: CAARTGARAEAFF. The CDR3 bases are TGTGCCGCCAGAACTGGGGCGAGGGCTGAAGCTTTCTTT.

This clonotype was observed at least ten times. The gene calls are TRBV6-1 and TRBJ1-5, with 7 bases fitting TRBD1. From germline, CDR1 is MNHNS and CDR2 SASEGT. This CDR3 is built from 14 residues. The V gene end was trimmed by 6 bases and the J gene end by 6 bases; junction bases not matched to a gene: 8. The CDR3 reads CASRRRDSGQPQHF. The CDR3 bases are TGTGCCAGCAGGAGAAGGGACAGCGGTCAGCCCCAGCATTTT.

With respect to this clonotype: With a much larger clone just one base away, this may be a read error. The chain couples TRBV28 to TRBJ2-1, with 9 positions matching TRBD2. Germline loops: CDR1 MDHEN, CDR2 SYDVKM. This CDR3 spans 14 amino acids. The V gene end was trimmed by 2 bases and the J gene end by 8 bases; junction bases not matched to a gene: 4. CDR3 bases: TGTGCCAGCAGTTTAGCGGGGGGGCAGGATGAGCAGTTCTTC. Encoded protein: CASSLAGGQDEQFF.

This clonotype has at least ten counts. The CDR3 loop is CASKQGLSIYGYTF. As DNA, the CDR3 is TGTGCCAGTAAACAGGGGTTATCGATCTATGGCTACACCTTC. The rearrangement links TRBV27 to TRBJ1-2; 7 positions agree with TRBD1. The germline V gene encodes CDR1 MNHEY and CDR2 SMNVEV (reference sequence). CDR3 length equals 14 residues. J gave up 4 bases and V 9 bases, and 11 bases lay outside the gene matches.

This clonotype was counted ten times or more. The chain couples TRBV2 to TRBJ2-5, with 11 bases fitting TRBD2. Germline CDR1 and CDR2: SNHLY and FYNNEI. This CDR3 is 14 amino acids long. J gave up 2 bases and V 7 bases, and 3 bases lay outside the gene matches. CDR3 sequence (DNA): TGTGCCAGCAACCGACTAGCGGGACAAGAGACCCAGTACTTC. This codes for CASNRLAGQETQYF. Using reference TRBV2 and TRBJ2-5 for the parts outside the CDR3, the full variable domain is EPEVTQTPSHQVTQMGQEVILRCVPISNHLYFYWYRQILGQKVEFLVSFYNNEISEKSEIFDDQFSVERPDGSNFTLKIRSTKLEDSAMYFCASNRLAGQETQYFGPGTRLLVL.

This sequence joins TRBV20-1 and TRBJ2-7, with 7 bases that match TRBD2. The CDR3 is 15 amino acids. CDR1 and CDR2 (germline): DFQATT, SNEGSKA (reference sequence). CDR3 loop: CSAAGGTLSSYEQYF. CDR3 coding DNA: TGCAGCGCGGCCGGGGGGACCTTATCCTCCTACGAGCAGTACTTC.

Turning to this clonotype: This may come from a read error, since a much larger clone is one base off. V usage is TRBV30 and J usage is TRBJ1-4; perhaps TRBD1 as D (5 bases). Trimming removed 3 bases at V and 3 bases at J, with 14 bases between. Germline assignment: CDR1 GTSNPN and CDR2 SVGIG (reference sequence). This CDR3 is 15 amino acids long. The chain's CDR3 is CAWRSGTAANEKLFF. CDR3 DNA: TGTGCCTGGAGGTCAGGGACCGCAGCTAATGAAAAACTGTTTTTT.